This T cell receptor beta chain comes out of a study of beta chain features in type 1 diabetes. Whole-study findings and limits: The VDJ junctions of type 1 diabetes patients carried fewer insertions and more deletions. Across patients, naive, central memory and Treg TCRB repertoires exhibited apparently greater similarity than was observed across healthy donors. Shortening of TCRB CDR3s, moderate but significant, appeared in all four CD4+ subsets of Type 1 diabetes patients.

Germline trimming cut 0 bases from V and 5 bases from J; bases unmatched to any gene: 5. Per germline, CDR1 MNHNY and CDR2 SVGAGI (reference sequence). The CDR3 is 16 residues long. Investigators reverse transcribed all isolated RNA, so they sequenced expressed TCRB transcripts. The method was immunoSEQ multiplex PCR; TCRdb's version includes in-frame clones alone and lacks a portion of them. The table lists 110,000 to 150,000 clones, around 8.7% of them singletons. This clone was seen a few times. Its antigen is unidentified. This TCR was sampled from a man aged 18 to 29 in good health. Material: central memory CD4+ T cells from blood. This chain uses TRBV6-6 with TRBJ2-1, with 9 bases matching TRBD2. This chain's CDR3 is CASSYSGRGGHNEQFF. CDR3 in DNA: TGTGCCAGCAGTTACTCGGGGCGGGGGGGCCACAATGAGCAGTTCTTC.